This record covers a single T cell receptor beta chain. Its specificity is not known. This record comes from a study of cytomegalovirus exposure and HLA in healthy donors. Study outcomes and limitations: Cytomegalovirus status, reportedly, was diagnosed with high specificity and sensitivity by the classifier.

V was pared by 6 bases and J by 3 bases, with 6 bases of the junction left unmatched. This CDR3 contains 16 residues. Germline-derived CDR1 and CDR2 are SEHNR and FQNEAQ (reference sequence). Sequencing used immunoSEQ multiplex PCR; TCRdb keeps in-frame clones, though not all of them. The table includes about 360,000 clones, 75% to 90% detected once. Sequencing was carried out using PBMCs. This rearrangement joins TRBV7-9 to TRBJ1-4; TRBD1 matches at 11 bases. The receptor comes from a woman between 18 and 30 years old in good health and CMV-seronegative. The CDR3 sequence is CASSGTGGGPNEKLFF. In DNA, the CDR3 is TGTGCCAGCAGTGGGACAGGGGGAGGCCCTAATGAAAAACTGTTTTTT.